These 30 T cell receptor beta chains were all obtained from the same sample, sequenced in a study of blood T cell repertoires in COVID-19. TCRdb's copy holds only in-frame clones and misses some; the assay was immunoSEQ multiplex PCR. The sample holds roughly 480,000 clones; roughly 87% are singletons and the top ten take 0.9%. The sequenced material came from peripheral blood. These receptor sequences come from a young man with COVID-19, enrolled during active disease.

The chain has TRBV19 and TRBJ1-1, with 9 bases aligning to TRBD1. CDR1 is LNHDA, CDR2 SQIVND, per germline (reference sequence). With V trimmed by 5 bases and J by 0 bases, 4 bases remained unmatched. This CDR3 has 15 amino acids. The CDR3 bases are TGTGCCAGTAGTCCACAGGGGGCGGTGAACACTGAAGCTTTCTTT. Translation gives CASSPQGAVNTEAFF.

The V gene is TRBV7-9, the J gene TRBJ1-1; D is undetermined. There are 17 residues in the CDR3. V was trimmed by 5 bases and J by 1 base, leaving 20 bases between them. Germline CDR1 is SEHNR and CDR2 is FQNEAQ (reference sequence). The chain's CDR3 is CASSPARVATENTEAFF. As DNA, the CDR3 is TGTGCCAGCAGCCCCGCTCGGGTCGCAACCGAGAACACTGAAGCTTTCTTT.

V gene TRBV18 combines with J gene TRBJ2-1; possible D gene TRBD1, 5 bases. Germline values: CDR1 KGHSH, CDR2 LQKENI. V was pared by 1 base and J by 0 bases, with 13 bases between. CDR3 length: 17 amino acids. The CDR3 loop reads CASSPLAGHSSYNEQFF. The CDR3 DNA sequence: TGTGCCAGCTCACCACTGGCTGGACACAGCTCCTACAATGAGCAGTTCTTC.

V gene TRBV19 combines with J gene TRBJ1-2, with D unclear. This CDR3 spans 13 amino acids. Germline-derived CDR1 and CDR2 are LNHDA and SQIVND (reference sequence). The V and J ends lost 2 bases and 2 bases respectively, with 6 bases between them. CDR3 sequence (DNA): TGTGCCAGTAGTATACCCGGGAACTATGGCTACACCTTC. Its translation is CASSIPGNYGYTF.

CDR3 loop: CASSEGRGGYTEAFF. The CDR3 region has the DNA TGTGCCAGCAGTGAGGGACGGGGGGGATACACTGAAGCTTTCTTT. The V and J genes are TRBV5-6 and TRBJ1-1; tentatively, D is TRBD1 (5 bases). Trimming took 5 bases from V and 3 from J, leaving 17 bases between them. The CDR3 is 15 amino acids. Germline loops: CDR1 SGHDT, CDR2 YYEEEE.

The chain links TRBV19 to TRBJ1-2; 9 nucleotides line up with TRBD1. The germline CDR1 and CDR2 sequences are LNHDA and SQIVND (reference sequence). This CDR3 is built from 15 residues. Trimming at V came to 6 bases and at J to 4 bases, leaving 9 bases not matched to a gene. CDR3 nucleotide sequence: TGTGCCAGTAGAACACAGGGGGCGCAGAGCTATGGCTACACCTTC. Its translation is CASRTQGAQSYGYTF. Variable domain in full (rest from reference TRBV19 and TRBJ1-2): DGGITQSPKYLFRKEGQNVTLSCEQNLNHDAMYWYRQDPGQGLRLIYYSQIVNDFQKGDIAEGYSVSREKKESFPLTVTSAQKNPTAFYLCASRTQGAQSYGYTFGSGTRLTVV.

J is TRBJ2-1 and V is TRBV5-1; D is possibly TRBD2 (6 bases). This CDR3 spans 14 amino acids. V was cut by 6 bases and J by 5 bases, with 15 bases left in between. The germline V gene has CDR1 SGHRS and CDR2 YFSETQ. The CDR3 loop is CASNIPGDHNEQFF. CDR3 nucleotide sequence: TGCGCCAGCAATATACCGGGGGACCACAATGAGCAGTTCTTC.

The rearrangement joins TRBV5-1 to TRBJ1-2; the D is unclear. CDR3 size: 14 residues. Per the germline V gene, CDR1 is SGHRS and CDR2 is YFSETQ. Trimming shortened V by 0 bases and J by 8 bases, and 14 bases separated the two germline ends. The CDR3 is CASSLGGRERGYTF. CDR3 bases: TGCGCCAGCAGCTTGGGTGGTCGGGAGCGAGGCTACACCTTC.

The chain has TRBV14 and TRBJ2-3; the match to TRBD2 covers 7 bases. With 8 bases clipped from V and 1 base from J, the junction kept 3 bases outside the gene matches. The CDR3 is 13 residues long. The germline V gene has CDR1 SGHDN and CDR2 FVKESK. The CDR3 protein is CASFLAGTDTQYF. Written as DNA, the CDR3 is TGTGCCAGCTTCCTAGCGGGCACAGATACGCAGTATTTT.

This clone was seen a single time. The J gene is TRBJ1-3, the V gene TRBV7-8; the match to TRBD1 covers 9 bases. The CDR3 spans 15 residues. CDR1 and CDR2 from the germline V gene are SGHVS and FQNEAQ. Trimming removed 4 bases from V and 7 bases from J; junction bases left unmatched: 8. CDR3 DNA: TGTGCCAGCAGCTCACCGGGACAGGGACCGAACACCATATATTTT. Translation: CASSSPGQGPNTIYF.

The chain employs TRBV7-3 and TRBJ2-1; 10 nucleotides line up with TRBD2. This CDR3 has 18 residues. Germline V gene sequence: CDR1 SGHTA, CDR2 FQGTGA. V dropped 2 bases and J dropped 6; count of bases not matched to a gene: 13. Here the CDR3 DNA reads TGTGCCAGCAGCTTAGAGCCTTTACTAGCGGGAATAATCAATGAGCAGTTCTTC. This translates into CASSLEPLLAGIINEQFF.

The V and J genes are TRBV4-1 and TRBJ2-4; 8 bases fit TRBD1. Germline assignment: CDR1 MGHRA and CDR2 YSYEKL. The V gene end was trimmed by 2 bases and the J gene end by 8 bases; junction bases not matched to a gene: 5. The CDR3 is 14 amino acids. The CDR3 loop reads CASSQRTGWDIQYF. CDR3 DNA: TGCGCCAGCAGCCAACGGACAGGGTGGGACATTCAGTACTTC.

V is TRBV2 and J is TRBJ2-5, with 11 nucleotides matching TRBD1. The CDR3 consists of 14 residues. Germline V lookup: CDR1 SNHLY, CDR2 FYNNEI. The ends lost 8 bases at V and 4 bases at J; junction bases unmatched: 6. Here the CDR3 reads CASGGQGDRETQYF. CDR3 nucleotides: TGTGCCAGCGGGGGACAGGGGGACCGAGAGACCCAGTACTTC.

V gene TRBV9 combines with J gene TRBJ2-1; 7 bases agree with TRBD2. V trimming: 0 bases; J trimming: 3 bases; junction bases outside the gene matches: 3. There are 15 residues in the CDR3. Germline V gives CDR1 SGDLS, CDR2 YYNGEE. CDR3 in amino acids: CASSVGASGYNEQFF. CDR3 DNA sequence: TGTGCCAGCAGCGTAGGCGCTAGCGGCTACAATGAGCAGTTCTTC.

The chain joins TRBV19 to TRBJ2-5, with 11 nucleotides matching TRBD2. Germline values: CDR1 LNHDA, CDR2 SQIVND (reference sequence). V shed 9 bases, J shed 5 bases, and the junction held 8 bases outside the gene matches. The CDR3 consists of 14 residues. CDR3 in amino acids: CASGSSGRAETQYF. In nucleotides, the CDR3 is TGTGCCAGCGGGAGTAGCGGGAGGGCGGAGACCCAGTACTTC.

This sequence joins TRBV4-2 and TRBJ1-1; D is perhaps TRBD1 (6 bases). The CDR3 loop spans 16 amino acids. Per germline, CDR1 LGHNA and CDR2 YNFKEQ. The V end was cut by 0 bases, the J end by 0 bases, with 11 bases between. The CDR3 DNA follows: TGTGCCAGCAGCCAAGATCAGGGGTATGTGAACACTGAAGCTTTCTTT. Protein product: CASSQDQGYVNTEAFF.

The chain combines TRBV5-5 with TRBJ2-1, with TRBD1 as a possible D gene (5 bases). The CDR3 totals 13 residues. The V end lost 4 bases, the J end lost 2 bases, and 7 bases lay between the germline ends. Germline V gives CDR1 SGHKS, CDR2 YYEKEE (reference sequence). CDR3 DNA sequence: TGTGCCAGCAGCCTGGACACCTACAATGAGCAGTTCTTC. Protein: CASSLDTYNEQFF.

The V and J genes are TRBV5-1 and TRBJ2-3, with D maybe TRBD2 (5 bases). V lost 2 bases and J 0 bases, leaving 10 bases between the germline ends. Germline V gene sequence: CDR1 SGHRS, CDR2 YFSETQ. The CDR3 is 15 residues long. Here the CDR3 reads CASSFLRASTDTQYF. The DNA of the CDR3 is TGCGCCAGCAGCTTTTTGCGGGCTAGCACAGATACGCAGTATTTT.

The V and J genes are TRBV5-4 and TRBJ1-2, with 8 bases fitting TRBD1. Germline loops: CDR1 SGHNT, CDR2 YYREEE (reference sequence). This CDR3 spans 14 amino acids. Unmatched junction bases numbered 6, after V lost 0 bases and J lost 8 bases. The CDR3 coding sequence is TGTGCCAGCAGCTTGGACAGGGGGACAGTCGGCTACACCTTC. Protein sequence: CASSLDRGTVGYTF.

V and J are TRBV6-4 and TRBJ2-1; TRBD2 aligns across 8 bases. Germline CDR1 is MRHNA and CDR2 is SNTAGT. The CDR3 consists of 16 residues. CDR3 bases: TGTGGAAATAGCGGGCGGGAGGTAGCGTCCTACAATGAGCAGTTCTTC. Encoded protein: CGNSGREVASYNEQFF.

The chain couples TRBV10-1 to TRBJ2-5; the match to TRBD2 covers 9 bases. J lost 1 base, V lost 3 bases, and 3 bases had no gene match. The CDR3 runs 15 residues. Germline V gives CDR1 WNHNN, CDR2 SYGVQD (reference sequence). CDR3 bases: TGCGCCAGCAGTGAAGGGACTAGCCTCCAAGAGACCCAGTACTTC. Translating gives CASSEGTSLQETQYF.

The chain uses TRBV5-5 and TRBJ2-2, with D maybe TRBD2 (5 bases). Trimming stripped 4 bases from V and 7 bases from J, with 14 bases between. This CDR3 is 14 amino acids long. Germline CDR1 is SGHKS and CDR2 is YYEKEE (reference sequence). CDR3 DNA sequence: TGTGCCAGCAGCCCAGAGGGTGGGAACGGGGAGCTGTTTTTT. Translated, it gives CASSPEGGNGELFF. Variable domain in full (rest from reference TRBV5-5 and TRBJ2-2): DAGVTQSPTHLIKTRGQQVTLRCSPISGHKSVSWYQQVLGQGPQFIFQYYEKEERGRGNFPDRFSARQFPNYSSELNVNALLLGDSALYLCASSPEGGNGELFFGEGSRLTVL.

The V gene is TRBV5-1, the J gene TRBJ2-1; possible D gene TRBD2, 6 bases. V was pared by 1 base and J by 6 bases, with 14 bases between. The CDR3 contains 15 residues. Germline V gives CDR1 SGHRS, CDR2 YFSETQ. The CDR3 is CASSLTAGRLNEQFF. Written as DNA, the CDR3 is TGCGCCAGCAGCTTGACAGCGGGCCGCCTCAATGAGCAGTTCTTC.

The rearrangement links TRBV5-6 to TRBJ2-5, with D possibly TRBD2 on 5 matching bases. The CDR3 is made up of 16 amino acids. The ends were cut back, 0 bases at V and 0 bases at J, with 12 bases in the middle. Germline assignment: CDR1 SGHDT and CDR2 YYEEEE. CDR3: CASSLEGLSDQETQYF. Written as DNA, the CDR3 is TGTGCCAGCAGCTTGGAAGGACTTTCCGACCAAGAGACCCAGTACTTC.

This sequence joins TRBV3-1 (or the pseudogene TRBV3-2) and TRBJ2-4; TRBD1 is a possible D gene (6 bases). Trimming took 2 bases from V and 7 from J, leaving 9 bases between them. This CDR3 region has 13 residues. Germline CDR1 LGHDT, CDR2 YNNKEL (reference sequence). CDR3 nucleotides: TGTGCCAGCAGCCAACTGGACAGTAACATTCAGTACTTC. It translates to CASSQLDSNIQYF.

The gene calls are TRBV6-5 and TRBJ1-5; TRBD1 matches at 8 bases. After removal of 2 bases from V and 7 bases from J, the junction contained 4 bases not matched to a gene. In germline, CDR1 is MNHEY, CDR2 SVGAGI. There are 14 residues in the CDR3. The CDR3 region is CASSYTGGGQPQHF. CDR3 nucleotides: TGTGCCAGCAGTTACACAGGGGGAGGCCAGCCCCAGCATTTT.

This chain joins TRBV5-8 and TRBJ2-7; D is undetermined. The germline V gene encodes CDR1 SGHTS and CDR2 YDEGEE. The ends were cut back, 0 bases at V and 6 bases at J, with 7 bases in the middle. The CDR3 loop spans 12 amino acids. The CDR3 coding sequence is TGTGCCAGCAGCTTGGGCAGGCGCGAGCAGTACTTC. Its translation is CASSLGRREQYF.

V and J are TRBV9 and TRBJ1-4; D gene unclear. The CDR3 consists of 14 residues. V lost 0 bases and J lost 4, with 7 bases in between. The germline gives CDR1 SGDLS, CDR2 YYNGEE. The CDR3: CASSVGGSNEKLFF. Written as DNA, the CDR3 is TGTGCCAGCAGCGTAGGTGGGAGTAATGAAAAACTGTTTTTT.

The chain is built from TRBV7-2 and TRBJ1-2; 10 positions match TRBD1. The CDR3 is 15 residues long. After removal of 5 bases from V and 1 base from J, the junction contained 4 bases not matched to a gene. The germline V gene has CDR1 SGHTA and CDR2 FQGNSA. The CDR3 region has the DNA TGTGCCAGCAGCGCACGGGACAGGGGTAACTATGGCTACACCTTC. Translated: CASSARDRGNYGYTF.

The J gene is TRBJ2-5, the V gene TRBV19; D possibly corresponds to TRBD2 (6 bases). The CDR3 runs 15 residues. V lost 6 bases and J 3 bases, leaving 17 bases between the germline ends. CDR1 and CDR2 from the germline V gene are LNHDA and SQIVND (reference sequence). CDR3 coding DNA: TGTGCCAGTAGGAGGAGGGCCCGGGGGAAAGAGACCCAGTACTTC. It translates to CASRRRARGKETQYF.